The entry that follows covers one TCR beta chain sequence. The antigen remains undetermined. V shed 7 bases, J shed 1 base, and the junction held 6 bases outside the gene matches. This CDR3 spans 15 amino acids. From germline, CDR1 is MNHEY and CDR2 SMNVEV (reference sequence). This entry belongs to a study of graft-versus-host responses after intestinal transplantation. Study at large: Once they had received anti-thymocyte globulin induction, all recipients took tacrolimus and steroids for approximately 3 years.

Study results and limitations: Allograft graft-versus-host to host-versus-graft clonal ratios ran high in patients with graft-donor T cell macrochimerism. Association was observed between peak circulating GvH clone levels and early post-transplant HvG declines. Analysis identified GvH clones in recipient marrow, with some appearing first in ileum or blood.

Sequenced by immunoSEQ multiplex PCR; TCRdb stores in-frame clones only, minus some. The sample lists tens of thousands of clones, approximately 95% occurring once. V usage is TRBV27 and J usage is TRBJ2-1; TRBD2 aligns across 8 bases. Specimen: PBMCs, collected 156 days after intestinal transplant. This clonotype originated in a human patient who received an intestinal transplant, so some T cells may come from the graft donor. In DNA, the CDR3 is TGTGCCAGCACCCTGCGGGGGGAGTCCTACAATGAGCAGTTCTTC. Translation gives CASTLRGESYNEQFF.